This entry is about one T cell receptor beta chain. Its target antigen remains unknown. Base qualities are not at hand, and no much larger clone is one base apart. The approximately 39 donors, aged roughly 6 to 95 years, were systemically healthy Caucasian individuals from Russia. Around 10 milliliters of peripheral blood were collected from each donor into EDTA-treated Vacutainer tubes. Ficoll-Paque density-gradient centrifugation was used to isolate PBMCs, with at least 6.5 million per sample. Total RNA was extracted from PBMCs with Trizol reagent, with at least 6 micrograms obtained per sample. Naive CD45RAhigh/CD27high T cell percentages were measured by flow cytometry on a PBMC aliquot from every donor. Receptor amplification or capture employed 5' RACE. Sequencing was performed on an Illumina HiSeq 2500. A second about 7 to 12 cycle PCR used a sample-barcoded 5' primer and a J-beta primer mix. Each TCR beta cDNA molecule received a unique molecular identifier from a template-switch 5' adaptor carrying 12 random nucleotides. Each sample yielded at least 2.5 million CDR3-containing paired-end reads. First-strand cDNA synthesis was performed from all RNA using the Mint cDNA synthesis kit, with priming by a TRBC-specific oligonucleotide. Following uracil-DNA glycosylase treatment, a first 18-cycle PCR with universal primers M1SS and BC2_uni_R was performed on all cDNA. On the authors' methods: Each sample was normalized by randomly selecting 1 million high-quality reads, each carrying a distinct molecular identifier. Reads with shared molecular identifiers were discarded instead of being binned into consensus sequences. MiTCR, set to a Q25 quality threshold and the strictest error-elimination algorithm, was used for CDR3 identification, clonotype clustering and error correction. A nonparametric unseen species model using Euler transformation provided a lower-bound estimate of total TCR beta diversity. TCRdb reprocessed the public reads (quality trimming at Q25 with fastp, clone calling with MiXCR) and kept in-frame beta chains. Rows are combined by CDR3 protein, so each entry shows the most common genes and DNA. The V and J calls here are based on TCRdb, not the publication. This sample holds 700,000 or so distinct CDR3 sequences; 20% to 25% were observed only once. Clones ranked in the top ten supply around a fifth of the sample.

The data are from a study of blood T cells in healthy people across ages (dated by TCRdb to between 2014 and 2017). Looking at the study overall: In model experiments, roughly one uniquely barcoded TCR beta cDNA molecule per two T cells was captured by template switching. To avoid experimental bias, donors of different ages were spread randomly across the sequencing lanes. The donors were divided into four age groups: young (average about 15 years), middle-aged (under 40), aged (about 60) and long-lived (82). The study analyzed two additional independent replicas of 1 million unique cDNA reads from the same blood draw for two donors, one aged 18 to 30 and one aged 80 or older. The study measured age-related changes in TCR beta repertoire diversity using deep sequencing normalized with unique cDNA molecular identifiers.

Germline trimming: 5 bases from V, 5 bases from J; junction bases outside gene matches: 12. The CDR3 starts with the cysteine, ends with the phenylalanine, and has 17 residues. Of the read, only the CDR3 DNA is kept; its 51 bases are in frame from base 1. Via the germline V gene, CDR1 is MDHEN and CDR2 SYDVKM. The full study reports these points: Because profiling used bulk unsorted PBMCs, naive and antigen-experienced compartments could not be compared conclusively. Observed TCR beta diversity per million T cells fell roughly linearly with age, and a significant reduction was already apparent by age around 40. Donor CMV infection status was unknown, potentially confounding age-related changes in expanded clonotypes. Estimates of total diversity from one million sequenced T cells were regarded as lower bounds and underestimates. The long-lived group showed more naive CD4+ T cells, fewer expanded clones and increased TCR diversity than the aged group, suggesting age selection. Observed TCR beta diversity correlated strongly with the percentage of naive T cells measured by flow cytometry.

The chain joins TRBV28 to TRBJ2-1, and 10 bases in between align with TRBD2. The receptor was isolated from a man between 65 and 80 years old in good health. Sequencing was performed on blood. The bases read TGTGCCAGCAGTCCGATCCCCACTAGCGGGGCACACAATGAGCAGTTCTTC. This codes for CASSPIPTSGAHNEQFF. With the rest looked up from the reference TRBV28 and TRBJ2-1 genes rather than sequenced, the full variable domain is DVKVTQSSRYLVKRTGEKVFLECVQDMDHENMFWYRQDPGLGLRLIYFSYDVKMKEKGDIPEGYSVSREKKERFSLILESASTNQTSMYLCASSPIPTSGAHNEQFFGPGTRLTVL.